The following is a T cell receptor (beta chain) sequence with its context. Its target is unknown. Clones were sequenced by immunoSEQ multiplex PCR, and TCRdb holds only the in-frame ones, with some missing. The top ten clones hold about 0.18% of a sample with roughly 97,000 clones, around 92% of them seen once. The data derive from a study of graft-versus-host responses after intestinal transplantation. Study information: As for transplant type, recipients had multivisceral, liver-intestinal, or isolated intestinal grafts.

Study results and limitations: The study associated peak circulating GvH clone levels with early post-transplant HvG declines.

V lost 1 base to trimming and J lost 7 bases, with 11 bases between them. This CDR3 has 15 residues. Germline-derived CDR1 and CDR2 are SGHTA and FQGNSA. The clonotype originates from a human donor who was the organ donor for an intestinal transplant. The sample consisted of unstimulated CD4+ T cells sorted from spleen or lymph node cells, taken before transplant. This chain connects TRBV7-2 to TRBJ1-6; a weak D match, TRBD1 (5 bases). The CDR3 DNA sequence: TGTGCCAGCAGCTTAGTTGGCTGGACAAATTCACCCCTCCACTTT. Its translation is CASSLVGWTNSPLHF.